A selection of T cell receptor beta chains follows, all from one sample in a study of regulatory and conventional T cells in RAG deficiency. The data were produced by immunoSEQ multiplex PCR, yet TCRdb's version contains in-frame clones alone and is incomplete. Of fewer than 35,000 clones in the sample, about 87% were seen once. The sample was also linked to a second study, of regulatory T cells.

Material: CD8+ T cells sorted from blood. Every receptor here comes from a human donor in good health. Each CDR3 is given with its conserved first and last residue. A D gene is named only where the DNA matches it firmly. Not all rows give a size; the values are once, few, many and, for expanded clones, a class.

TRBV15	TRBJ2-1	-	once	CATSRDKKAGYNEQFF	TGTGCCACCAGCAGAGATAAGAAAGCGGGTTACAATGAGCAGTTCTTC
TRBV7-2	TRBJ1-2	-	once	CASSRSTGYGYTF	TGTGCCAGCAGCCGCTCTACGGGCTATGGCTACACCTTC
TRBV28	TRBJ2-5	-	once	CASSPDRIQETQYF	TGTGCCAGCAGTCCTGACAGGATTCAAGAGACCCAGTACTTC
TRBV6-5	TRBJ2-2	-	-	CASSYSGTGELFF	TGTGCCAGCAGTTACTCAGGGACCGGGGAGCTGTTTTTT
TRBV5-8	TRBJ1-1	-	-	CASSYDGNTEAFF	TGTGCCAGCAGTTATGACGGGAACACTGAAGCTTTCTTT
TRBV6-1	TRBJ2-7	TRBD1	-	CASSDGQGWEQYF	TGTGCCAGCAGTGATGGACAGGGGTGGGAGCAGTACTTC
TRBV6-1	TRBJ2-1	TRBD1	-	CASTADRGLLNEQFF	TGTGCCAGCACCGCCGACAGGGGGCTACTCAATGAGCAGTTCTTC
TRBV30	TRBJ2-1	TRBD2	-	CAWTSLVLAEYNEQFF	TGTGCCTGGACTAGCCTAGTGCTAGCGGAGTACAATGAGCAGTTCTTC
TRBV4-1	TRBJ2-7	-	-	CASSQEPSVVWGAGEQYF	TGCGCCAGCAGCCAAGAGCCCTCCGTCGTGTGGGGGGCCGGTGAGCAGTACTTC
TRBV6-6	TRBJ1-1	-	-	CAMQGNMNTEAFF	TGTGCCATGCAGGGGAACATGAACACTGAAGCTTTCTTT
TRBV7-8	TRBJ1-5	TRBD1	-	CASSLRQGSNQPQHF	TGTGCCAGCAGCCTCCGACAGGGAAGCAATCAGCCCCAGCATTTT
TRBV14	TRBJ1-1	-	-	CASSQTEMSEAFF	TGTGCCAGCAGCCAGACAGAGATGTCTGAAGCTTTCTTT
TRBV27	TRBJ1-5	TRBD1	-	CASSRRDRGLRNQPQHF	TGTGCCAGCAGTCGCCGGGACAGGGGTCTCCGCAATCAGCCCCAGCATTTT
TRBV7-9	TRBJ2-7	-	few	CASSPRDRSYEQYF	TGTGCCAGCAGCCCCCGGGACCGCTCCTACGAGCAGTACTTC
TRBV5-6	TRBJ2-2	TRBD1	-	CASSLVRGLTGELFF	TGTGCCAGCAGCTTGGTCAGGGGGCTGACCGGGGAGCTGTTTTTT
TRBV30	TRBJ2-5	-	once	CAWSVPGAGYGQYF	TGTGCCTGGAGTGTACCAGGGGCTGGCTACGGGCAGTACTTC
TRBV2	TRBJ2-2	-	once	CASSDDRAVANTGELFF	TGTGCCAGCAGTGATGATAGGGCGGTCGCGAACACCGGGGAGCTGTTTTTT
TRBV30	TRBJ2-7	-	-	CAWSPTTTSGDEQYF	TGTGCCTGGAGTCCGACTACTACCAGTGGAGACGAGCAGTACTTC
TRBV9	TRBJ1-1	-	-	CASSVAYTRAAEAFF	TGTGCCAGCAGCGTAGCTTACACCCGGGCCGCTGAAGCTTTCTTT
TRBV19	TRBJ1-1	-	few	CASRSKVGTEAFF	TGTGCCAGTAGATCAAAGGTGGGCACTGAAGCTTTCTTT
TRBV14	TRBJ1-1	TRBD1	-	CASSPRDREGTEAFF	TGTGCCAGCAGCCCTAGAGACAGGGAGGGGACTGAAGCTTTCTTT
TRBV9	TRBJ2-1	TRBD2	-	CASSVPLAPSSYNEQFF	TGTGCCAGCAGCGTCCCACTAGCGCCGAGCTCCTACAATGAGCAGTTCTTC
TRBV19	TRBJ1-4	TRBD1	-	CASSEDRPVGKLFF	TGTGCCAGTAGTGAGGACAGGCCAGTGGGAAAACTGTTTTTT
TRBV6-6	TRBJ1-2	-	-	CASSYGGQEGYTF	TGTGCCAGCAGTTACGGGGGGCAGGAGGGCTACACCTTC
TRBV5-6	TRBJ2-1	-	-	CASSLGSGDEQFF	TGTGCCAGCAGCTTGGGGAGCGGCGATGAGCAGTTCTTC
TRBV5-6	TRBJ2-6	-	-	CASSDPGGANVLTF	TGTGCCAGCAGCGACCCAGGGGGGGCCAACGTCCTGACTTTC